The 7 T cell receptor beta chains presented below share a single source sample, sequenced in a study of shared clonotypes between healthy human individuals. Data came from immunoSEQ multiplex PCR; TCRdb stores just in-frame clones and leaves some out. The sample records about 580,000 clones, 98% being singletons. In the naive CD8 group, cells lacked CD45RO and were positively selected for CCR7, so terminally differentiated effector memory CD45RA+ cells were left out. Sequenced input: naive CD8+ T cells sorted from blood. These receptors all stem from a man younger than 40 in good health.

This sequence joins TRBV5-1 and TRBJ2-7; no reliable D call. This CDR3 is built from 15 residues. Trimming took 0 bases from V and 3 from J, leaving 13 bases between them. Per germline, CDR1 SGHRS and CDR2 YFSETQ. Here the CDR3 reads CASSLDTNLGYEQYF. The CDR3 DNA reads as TGCGCCAGCAGCTTGGATACGAATCTCGGCTACGAGCAGTACTTC.

The chain uses TRBV12-5 and TRBJ2-5; possibly TRBD1 or TRBD2 for D (5 bases each). Germline lookup yields CDR1 LGHNT and CDR2 FRNRAP. This CDR3 region has 15 residues. Trimming stripped 8 bases from V and 5 bases from J, with 21 bases between. As DNA, the CDR3 is TGTGCTAGTCTTTCATCGAGGTCGGGGCGGGAGACCCAGTACTTC. Its protein product is CASLSSRSGRETQYF.

The V gene is TRBV4-3, the J gene TRBJ1-3; perhaps TRBD1 as D (5 bases). The germline CDR1 and CDR2 sequences are LGHNA and YSLEER. V was trimmed by 0 bases and J by 0 bases, leaving 9 bases between them. This CDR3 comprises 16 residues. CDR3 sequence: CASSQDRGPSGNTIYF. In DNA form, the CDR3 reads TGCGCCAGCAGCCAAGATCGGGGCCCCTCTGGAAACACCATATATTTT.

This chain connects TRBV5-1 to TRBJ2-2; tentative D call: TRBD1 (6 bases). The V gene's germline CDR1 is SGHRS and CDR2 YFSETQ. The CDR3 is made up of 16 amino acids. Trimming shortened V by 3 bases and J by 1 base, and 13 bases separated the two germline ends. CDR3 nucleotide sequence: TGCGCCAGCAGCTCTCGGACAGTGGGGAACACCGGGGAGCTGTTTTTT. Its translation: CASSSRTVGNTGELFF.

A note on this clone: The same CDR3 can be traced to other DNA sequences in this sample. This rearrangement joins TRBV7-9 to TRBJ2-1, with 11 bases lining up with TRBD2. This CDR3 is 15 amino acids long. Germline CDR1 is SEHNR and CDR2 is FQNEAQ (reference sequence). The trim removed 5 bases at V and 6 bases at J, leaving 6 bases unmatched. CDR3 residues: CASSLTSGSGNEQFF. CDR3 bases: TGTGCCAGCAGCCTAACTAGCGGGAGTGGCAATGAGCAGTTCTTC.

V usage is TRBV14 and J usage is TRBJ2-5, with 7 bases lining up with TRBD2. The CDR3 spans 14 residues. Germline assignment: CDR1 SGHDN and CDR2 FVKESK. After removal of 4 bases from V and 2 bases from J, the junction contained 4 bases not matched to a gene. Here the CDR3 reads CASSRLAEQETQYF. CDR3 bases: TGTGCCAGCAGCCGCCTAGCGGAACAAGAGACCCAGTACTTC.

The chain recombines TRBV27 with TRBJ2-1; weak D call: TRBD2 (6 bases). Germline V gene sequence: CDR1 MNHEY, CDR2 SMNVEV (reference sequence). CDR3 length: 16 residues. The V end was cut by 3 bases, the J end by 5 bases, with 17 bases between. CDR3 in amino acids: CASSFPGSLLNNEQFF. In DNA form, the CDR3 reads TGTGCCAGCAGTTTTCCCGGGAGTCTTCTAAACAATGAGCAGTTCTTC.